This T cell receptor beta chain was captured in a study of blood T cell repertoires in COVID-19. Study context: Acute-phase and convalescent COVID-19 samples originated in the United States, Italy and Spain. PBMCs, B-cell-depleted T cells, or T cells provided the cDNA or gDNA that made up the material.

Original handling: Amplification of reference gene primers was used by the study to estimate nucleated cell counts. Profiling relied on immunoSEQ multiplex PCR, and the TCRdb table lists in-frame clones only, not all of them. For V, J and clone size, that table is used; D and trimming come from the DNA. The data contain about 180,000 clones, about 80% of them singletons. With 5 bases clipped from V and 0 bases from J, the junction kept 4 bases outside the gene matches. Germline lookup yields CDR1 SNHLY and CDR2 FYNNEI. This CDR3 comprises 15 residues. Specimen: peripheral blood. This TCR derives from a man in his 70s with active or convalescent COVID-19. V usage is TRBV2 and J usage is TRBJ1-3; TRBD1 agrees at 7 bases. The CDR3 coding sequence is TGTGCCAGCAGTCCCGGACAGGACTCTGGAAACACCATATATTTT. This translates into CASSPGQDSGNTIYF.